This record covers a single TCR beta chain. This clonotype was detected only a few times. The antigen it binds to is not known. Base quality data are lacking; no much larger clone is found one base away. The data stem from a study of blood T cells in healthy people across ages (dated by TCRdb to between 2014 and 2017). Concerning the study at large: In model experiments, roughly one uniquely barcoded TCR beta cDNA molecule per two T cells was captured by template switching. Donors of different ages were randomly distributed across sequencing lanes to avoid experimental bias. Donors were grouped into four age groups: young (average approximately 16 years), middle-aged (around 39), aged (around 66) and long-lived (around 80). To track age-related changes in TCR beta repertoire diversity, the study relied on deep sequencing normalized with unique cDNA molecular identifiers. Using the same blood draw, the study looked at two additional independent replicas of 1 million unique cDNA reads for two donors, one aged 18 to 30 and the other aged 80 or older. Overall study outcomes, separate from this receptor: Observed TCR beta diversity per million T cells fell roughly linearly with age, and a significant reduction was already apparent by age roughly 40. Bulk unsorted PBMC profiling prevented conclusive comparison of naive and antigen-experienced compartments. The long-lived group showed more naive CD4+ T cells, fewer expanded clones and increased TCR diversity than the aged group, suggesting age selection. Estimates of total diversity from one million sequenced T cells were regarded as lower bounds and underestimates. The percentage of naive T cells measured by flow cytometry correlated strongly with observed TCR beta diversity. Donor CMV infection status was unknown, potentially confounding age-related changes in expanded clonotypes.

The library came from 5' RACE. Sequenced using an Illumina HiSeq 2500. The second PCR ran for about 6 to 11 cycles and used a J-beta primer mix along with a sample-barcoded 5' primer. Each TCR beta cDNA molecule received a unique molecular identifier from a template-switch 5' adaptor carrying 12 random nucleotides. Each sample yielded at least 3 million CDR3-containing paired-end reads. All of the RNA was converted into first-strand cDNA using the Mint cDNA synthesis kit, with a TRBC-specific oligonucleotide serving as the primer. Following uracil-DNA glycosylase treatment, a first 18-cycle PCR with universal primers M1SS and BC2_uni_R was performed on all cDNA. The study's processing was this. For normalization, 1 million high-quality reads, each with a distinct molecular identifier, were randomly selected from each sample. Reads with shared molecular identifiers were discarded instead of being binned into consensus sequences. MiTCR, set to a Q25 quality threshold and the strictest error-elimination algorithm, was used for CDR3 identification, clonotype clustering and error correction. Lower-bound total TCR beta diversity was estimated with a nonparametric unseen species model using Euler transformation. TCRdb reworked the public reads: Q25 trimming with fastp, MiXCR clone assembly, productive beta chains retained. Entries that share a CDR3 protein sequence are merged under the most common genes and DNA. These V and J calls derive from TCRdb rather than the authors' analysis. For this sample the table gives about 620,000 distinct CDR3 sequences, of which 40% to 65% were detected only once. Jointly, the top ten make up about 13% of the sample.

The V and J ends are trimmed by 9 bases and 2 bases, leaving 10 bases between them. The CDR3 runs 13 amino acids, cysteine and phenylalanine included. Only CDR3 DNA remains: 39 bases, in frame from the first base. CDR1 and CDR2 were assigned from the germline V gene as MGHDK and SYGVNS. Systemically healthy Caucasian individuals from Russia, roughly 40 in total and aged about 6 to 95 years, were included as donors. Each donor gave around 9.8 milliliters of peripheral blood, collected into EDTA-treated Vacutainer tubes. PBMCs were isolated by Ficoll-Paque density-gradient centrifugation, with at least 6 million obtained per sample. Total RNA was extracted from PBMCs with Trizol reagent, with at least 6 micrograms obtained per sample. For every donor, flow cytometry on a PBMC aliquot measured the percentage of naive CD45RAhigh/CD27high T cells.

The rearranged chain carries TRBV25-1 and TRBJ2-2, and the D gene may be TRBD1, 6 bases matching. This clonotype was obtained from a woman aged 80 or over in good health. Sequencing was performed on blood. This receptor has the CDR3 CASVQGNTGELFF. The DNA sequence reads TGTGCCAGTGTACAGGGAAACACCGGGGAGCTGTTTTTT.